This is a list of T cell receptor beta chains from one sample in a study of blood T cell repertoires in COVID-19. Repertoires were generated with immunoSEQ multiplex PCR, while TCRdb's copy carries only in-frame clones and drops some. The sample yields under 250,000 clones, 75% to 85% seen once. The material sequenced was peripheral blood. These receptors all come from a human donor in a cohort sampled during active COVID-19. CDR3s include the opening cysteine and the closing phenylalanine or tryptophan. The D gene is left open where the match is weak. Clone size is stated in some rows and not others, as once, few, many or a class when expanded.

d_gene | j_gene | v_gene | len | abundance | CDR3nt | CDR3aa
TRBD2 | TRBJ2-1 | TRBV24-1 | 13 | - | TGTGCCACCAGTGAAGCGGGGGCGGGGGAGCAGTTCTTC | CATSEAGAGEQFF
- | TRBJ2-7 | TRBV28 | 15 | few | TGTGCCACCACAATAGGGGTCGGGGGTTTCAACGAGCAGTACTTC | CATTIGVGGFNEQYF
TRBD1 | TRBJ1-2 | TRBV7-3 | 14 | - | TGTGCCAGCAGTCCGGGACAGGGGAACTATGGCTACACCTTC | CASSPGQGNYGYTF
TRBD1 | TRBJ2-7 | TRBV11-3 | 12 | - | TGTGCCAGCAGCTTTGGACAGGGCGAGCAGTACTTC | CASSFGQGEQYF
TRBD1 | TRBJ2-1 | TRBV5-1 | 15 | - | TGCGCCAGCAGCTTGGGACAGGGTGCCTACAATGAGCAGTTCTTC | CASSLGQGAYNEQFF
- | TRBJ1-2 | TRBV7-2 | 14 | - | TGTGCCAGCAGCTTGGGGCAGGGTAACTATGGCTACACCTTC | CASSLGQGNYGYTF
TRBD2 | TRBJ2-7 | TRBV3-1/TRBV3-2 | 17 | once | TGTGCCAGCAGCCAAGGAGACGGCCGCGGGAGATCAAACGAGCAGTACTTC | CASSQGDGRGRSNEQYF
- | TRBJ1-1 | TRBV19 | 15 | - | TGTGCCAGTAGTATAGTGGGCAGGGCAGGCACTGAAGCTTTCTTT | CASSIVGRAGTEAFF
- | TRBJ2-2 | TRBV5-6 | 16 | - | TGTGCCAGCAGCTTGGCGGTACTAGCGAACACCGGGGAGCTGTTTTTT | CASSLAVLANTGELFF
- | TRBJ1-3 | TRBV5-1 | 15 | - | TGCGCCAGCAGCTTGGCTGGGGCCTATGGAAACACCATATATTTT | CASSLAGAYGNTIYF
TRBD2 | TRBJ2-7 | TRBV24-1 | 16 | - | TGTGCCACCAGTGATCCGGGTCGCGGGAGCTCCTACGAGCAGTACTTC | CATSDPGRGSSYEQYF
TRBD2 | TRBJ2-3 | TRBV9 | 17 | - | TGTGCCAGCAGCGTAGGGCATAGCGGGGGCCAGACAGATACGCAGTATTTT | CASSVGHSGGQTDTQYF
- | TRBJ1-6 | TRBV2 | 14 | - | TGTGCCAGCAGCCAGATGGTCTTAAATTCACCCCTCCACTTT | CASSQMVLNSPLHF
- | TRBJ1-3 | TRBV9 | 15 | few | TGTGCCAGCAGCGTAGTAGGGGGTTATGGAAACACCATATATTTT | CASSVVGGYGNTIYF
- | TRBJ2-3 | TRBV12-3/TRBV12-4 | 13 | - | TGTGCCAGCAGTTTAAACAGGGCGAGCGTGCAGTATTTT | CASSLNRASVQYF
TRBD1 | TRBJ2-2 | TRBV24-1 | 18 | - | TGTGCCACCAGTGACCCTACCAAGACGACAGGGCGAACCGGGGAGCTGTTTTTT | CATSDPTKTTGRTGELFF
TRBD1 | TRBJ1-3 | TRBV5-6 | 16 | - | TGTGCCAGCAGCTTTTGGACAGGGCTGAGGGGAAACACCATATATTTT | CASSFWTGLRGNTIYF
- | TRBJ2-1 | TRBV4-2 | 12 | - | TGTGCCAGCAGCCAAGTACTCAATGAGCAGTTCTTC | CASSQVLNEQFF
TRBD1 | TRBJ1-4 | TRBV18 | 12 | - | TGTGCCAGCTCACCCCGACAGGGGGAACTGTTTTTT | CASSPRQGELFF